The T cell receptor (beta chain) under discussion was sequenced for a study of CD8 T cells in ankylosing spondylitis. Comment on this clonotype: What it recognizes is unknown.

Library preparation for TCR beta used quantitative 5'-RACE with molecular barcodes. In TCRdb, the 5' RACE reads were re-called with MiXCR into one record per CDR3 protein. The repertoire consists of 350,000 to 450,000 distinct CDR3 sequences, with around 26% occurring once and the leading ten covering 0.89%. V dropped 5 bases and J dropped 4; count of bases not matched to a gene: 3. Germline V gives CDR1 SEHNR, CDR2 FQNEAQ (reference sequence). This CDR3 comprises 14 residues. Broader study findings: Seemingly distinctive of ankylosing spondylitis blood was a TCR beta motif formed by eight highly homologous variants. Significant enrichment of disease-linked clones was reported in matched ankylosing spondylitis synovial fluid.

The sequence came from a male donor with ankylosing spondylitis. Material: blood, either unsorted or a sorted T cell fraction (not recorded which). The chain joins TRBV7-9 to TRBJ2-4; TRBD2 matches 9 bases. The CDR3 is CASSPTSGKNIQYF. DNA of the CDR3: TGTGCCAGCAGCCCTACTAGCGGGAAAAACATTCAGTACTTC.